This TCR beta chain was captured in a study of Graves' ophthalmopathy and Graves' hyperthyroidism. As for the study in general: The collection of peripheral blood took place at initial diagnosis, before any treatment.

Donors with ophthalmopathy: moderate-to-severe activity, CAS ≥3, NOSPECS ≥4, duration under 3 months. This clonotype was counted between two and nine times. The antigen is undetermined. Findings and limits, study-wide: With over 85% sensitivity and 70% to 82% specificity, a 13-signature model separated ophthalmopathy from stable hyperthyroidism. Blood also held most thyroid clonotypes expanded above 0.001 frequency.

The CDR3 covers 13 residues. The V gene's germline CDR1 is KGHDR and CDR2 SFDVKD. V lost 3 bases, J lost 5 bases, and 6 bases lay in between. The authors amplified TCR beta CDR3 regions from RNA transcripts. Amplification began with first-round RT-PCR using HTBI primers, then second-round multiplex PCR was performed. TCRdb analysed the multiplex PCR reads with MiXCR anew, one entry per CDR3 protein. This sample has tens of thousands of distinct CDR3 sequences, with around 45% found just once. The chain combines TRBV24-1 with TRBJ1-4; D uncertain. The TCR comes from an adult man with Graves' ophthalmopathy. Source material: peripheral blood. The CDR3 protein is CATSDHMNEKLFF. DNA for the CDR3: TGTGCCACCAGTGATCACATGAATGAAAAACTGTTTTTT.